The 16 T cell receptor beta chains reported below all come from one sample, sequenced in a study of CD8 T cells in Susac syndrome. With random hexamers, roughly 0.45 to 1 ug RNA was reverse transcribed. TCRdb used MiXCR to reprocess the immunoSEQ multiplex PCR reads, holding one entry per CDR3 protein. The repertoire has 190,000 or so distinct CDR3 sequences, approximately 95% of them found once; the top ten carry 0.082%. The sequenced material came from CD4+ T cells from PBMCs. These receptors all stem from a human donor with multiple sclerosis.

This chain connects TRBV29-1 to TRBJ1-1, with unresolved D. The V end lost 4 bases, the J end lost 4 bases, and 16 bases lay between the germline ends. The CDR3 totals 14 residues. Germline V lookup: CDR1 SQVTM, CDR2 ANQGSEA. CDR3 region: CSVGKGNRGTEAFF. As DNA, the CDR3 is TGCAGCGTTGGGAAGGGAAACCGCGGCACTGAAGCTTTCTTT.

The genes are TRBV2 and TRBJ1-6, with D uncertain. Trimming left V 4 bases short and J 10 bases short, with 5 bases between. This CDR3 is 11 amino acids long. From germline, CDR1 is SNHLY and CDR2 FYNNEI. CDR3 sequence: CASSGGSPLHF. In nucleotides, the CDR3 is TGTGCCAGCAGTGGTGGGTCACCCCTCCACTTT.

The chain joins TRBV13 to TRBJ2-3; 8 positions agree with TRBD2. Trimming at V came to 6 bases and at J to 4 bases, leaving 12 bases not matched to a gene. The germline V gene has CDR1 PRHDT and CDR2 FYEKMQ (reference sequence). This CDR3 has 16 residues. This chain's CDR3 is CASSSPGLEWADTQYF. CDR3 sequence (DNA): TGTGCCAGCAGTTCTCCGGGACTAGAGTGGGCAGATACGCAGTATTTT.

CDR3 loop: CASSLDSQPQHF. As DNA, the CDR3 is TGTGCCAGCAGCTTAGACTCTCAGCCCCAGCATTTT. This sequence joins TRBV7-8 and TRBJ1-5; D not certain. This CDR3 region has 12 residues. Germline values: CDR1 SGHVS, CDR2 FQNEAQ. Trimming removed 1 base from V and 6 bases from J, with 4 bases in between. The entire variable domain, with the rest obtained from reference TRBV7-8 and TRBJ1-5, is as follows: GAGVSQSPRYKVAKRGQDVALRCDPISGHVSLFWYQQALGQGPEFLTYFQNEAQLDKSGLPSDRFFAERPEGSVSTLKIQRTQQEDSAVYLCASSLDSQPQHFGDGTRLSIL.

The V gene is TRBV18, the J gene TRBJ2-7, with D unresolved. The CDR3 loop spans 12 amino acids. V lost 3 bases to trimming and J lost 4 bases, with 7 bases between them. CDR1 KGHSH and CDR2 LQKENI come from the germline V gene. This CDR3 is CASSPAVYEQYV. For the CDR3, the DNA is TGTGCCAGCTCACCCGCGGTGTACGAGCAGTACGTC.

J is TRBJ2-3 and V is TRBV10-3, with D unclear. The CDR3 has 12 residues. Germline values: CDR1 ENHRY, CDR2 SYGVKD. V was trimmed by 4 bases and J by 4 bases, leaving 6 bases between them. This CDR3 is CAISAESDTQYF. The DNA of the CDR3 is TGTGCCATCAGTGCGGAGTCAGATACGCAGTATTTT.

The V and J genes are TRBV3-1 and TRBJ2-7; D perhaps matches TRBD1 (5 bases). From germline, CDR1 is LGHDT and CDR2 YNNKEL (reference sequence). This CDR3 is 14 amino acids long. The V end was cut by 0 bases, the J end by 5 bases, with 11 bases between. The CDR3 nucleotides are TGTGCCAGCAGCCAAGAAACCCGCAGGGACGAGCAGTACTTC. This translates into CASSQETRRDEQYF.

This chain joins TRBV6-6 and TRBJ2-3; 7 positions match TRBD1. Germline CDR1 is MNHNY and CDR2 is SVGAGI (reference sequence). This CDR3 spans 13 amino acids. Trimming took 5 bases from V and 6 from J; bases not matched to a gene: 5. The chain's CDR3 is CASSQGDPDTQYF. Written as DNA, the CDR3 is TGTGCCAGCAGTCAGGGGGATCCGGATACGCAGTATTTT.

CDR3 loop: CASRKDRGVGYSNQPQHF. In DNA form, the CDR3 reads TGTGCCAGCCGGAAGGACAGGGGCGTAGGTTATAGCAATCAGCCCCAGCATTTT. The V gene is TRBV12-3 or TRBV12-4, the J gene TRBJ1-5, with 9 bases aligning to TRBD1. There are 18 residues in the CDR3. V dropped 8 bases and J dropped 0; count of bases not matched to a gene: 14.

The sample holds one count of this clonotype. CDR3 in DNA: TGCAGTGCTAGAGTCGCAAGCTCCTACAATGAGCAGTTCTTC. Translated: CSARVASSYNEQFF. The chain combines TRBV20-1 with TRBJ2-1, with D uncertain. CDR3 length: 14 amino acids. CDR1 and CDR2 from the germline V gene are DFQATT and SNEGSKA (reference sequence). V was cut by 1 base and J by 0 bases, with 7 bases left in between.

This chain uses TRBV12-3 or TRBV12-4 with TRBJ1-2; D is ambiguous. The length of the CDR3 is 12 residues. V lost 3 bases to trimming and J lost 6 bases, with 8 bases between them. The CDR3 DNA follows: TGTGCCAGCAGTTTTCCCGGCCATGGCTACACCTTC. The encoded protein is CASSFPGHGYTF.

This rearrangement joins TRBV3-1 to TRBJ1-1; D unresolved. V was shortened by 1 base and J by 2 bases, with 14 bases between the two germline ends. Germline lookup yields CDR1 LGHDT and CDR2 YNNKEL (reference sequence). This CDR3 comprises 16 residues. CDR3 loop: CASSQGTGPSNTEAFF. DNA of the CDR3: TGTGCCAGCAGCCAAGGGACCGGCCCCTCTAACACTGAAGCTTTCTTT.

V usage is TRBV18 and J usage is TRBJ2-6, with 7 bases aligning to TRBD1. The CDR3 totals 15 residues. Germline V gene lookup returns CDR1 KGHSH and CDR2 LQKENI. V shed 6 bases and J 2 bases; nucleotides not matched to a gene: 4. Here the CDR3 DNA reads TGTGCCAGCTCCAGAACAGGGGCTGGGGCCAACGTCCTGACTTTC. Amino acid sequence: CASSRTGAGANVLTF. Complete variable domain (other parts from reference TRBV18 and TRBJ2-6): NAGVMQNPRHLVRRRGQEARLRCSPMKGHSHVYWYRQLPEEGLKFMVYLQKENIIDESGMPKERFSAEFPKEGPSILRIQQVVRGDSAAYFCASSRTGAGANVLTFGAGSRLTVL.

V gene TRBV30 combines with J gene TRBJ2-3, with TRBD2 matching 7 bases. This CDR3 comprises 16 residues. The junction had 9 bases not matched to a gene; V was cut back by 2 bases and J by 1 base. CDR1 GTSNPN and CDR2 SVGIG come from the germline V gene (reference sequence). The DNA of the CDR3 is TGTGCCTGGAGTCGTGGGCAGGCGGGGGGCACAGATACGCAGTATTTT. Its translation is CAWSRGQAGGTDTQYF. Supplemented by reference TRBV30 and TRBJ2-3, the full variable domain reads SQTIHQWPATLVQPVGSPLSLECTVEGTSNPNLYWYRQAAGRGLQLLFYSVGIGQISSEVPQNLSASRPQDRQFILSSKKLLLSDSGFYLCAWSRGQAGGTDTQYFGPGTRLTVL.

The chain recombines TRBV10-3 with TRBJ2-7, with D perhaps matching TRBD1 or TRBD2 (5 bases each). V lost 11 bases to trimming and J lost 4 bases, with 15 bases between them. CDR1 is ENHRY and CDR2 is SYGVKD in the germline V gene. CDR3 length: 12 residues. The CDR3 nucleotides are TGTGCCTCTCTCGGGGACGGGTACGAGCAGTACGTC. Translating it yields CASLGDGYEQYV.

This clonotype was recorded once. The chain joins TRBV24-1 to TRBJ2-1; the match to TRBD1 covers 9 bases. With V trimmed by 3 bases and J by 5 bases, 4 bases remained unmatched. The CDR3 runs to 15 residues. Germline CDR1 is KGHDR and CDR2 is SFDVKD. The CDR3 spells CATSDTGQGDNEQFF. CDR3 nucleotide sequence: TGTGCCACCAGTGATACGGGACAGGGCGACAATGAGCAGTTCTTC.